What follows are 24 T cell receptor beta chains derived from one specimen sequenced in a study of blood T cell repertoires in COVID-19. This table comes from immunoSEQ multiplex PCR, and its TCRdb copy is limited to in-frame clones, with some not included. The sample carries approximately 230,000 clones, approximately 84% recorded once. The source material was PBMCs or T cells enriched from blood (not recorded which). These TCRs come from a middle-aged man who had recovered from COVID-19.

The chain carries TRBV5-4 and TRBJ2-5; 9 bases line up with TRBD1. The V and J ends lost 4 bases and 5 bases, in that order; junction bases with no gene match: 9. In germline, CDR1 is SGHNT, CDR2 YYREEE (reference sequence). The CDR3 loop spans 15 amino acids. In DNA form, the CDR3 reads TGTGCCAGCAGCCAACCGACAGGGGGTAAGGAGACCCAGTACTTC. Translated, it gives CASSQPTGGKETQYF.

The rearrangement links TRBV27 to TRBJ1-2, with no clear D. The CDR3 is 15 amino acids. V gave up 3 bases and J gave up 2 bases, with 13 bases separating them. The germline gives CDR1 MNHEY, CDR2 SMNVEV (reference sequence). The CDR3, as DNA: TGTGCCAGCAGTTTTTTGACCGCGGGAAACTATGGCTACACCTTC. This sequence encodes CASSFLTAGNYGYTF.

This clone was observed a few times. This sequence joins TRBV3-1 (or the pseudogene TRBV3-2) and TRBJ2-5, with D perhaps matching TRBD1 (6 bases). The CDR3 covers 14 residues. The V end lost 6 bases, the J end lost 4 bases, and 15 bases lay between the germline ends. Per germline, CDR1 LGHDT and CDR2 YNNKEL (reference sequence). The CDR3 coding sequence is TGTGCCAGCAGACCCCAGGGGAGCGGAGAGACCCAGTACTTC. The encoded protein is CASRPQGSGETQYF.

This chain connects TRBV11-1 to TRBJ2-7; 13 bases align to TRBD2. The V gene end was trimmed by 4 bases and the J gene end by 4 bases; junction bases not matched to a gene: 4. This CDR3 contains 15 residues. CDR1 is SGHAT, CDR2 FQDESV, per germline (reference sequence). CDR3 protein: CASSSGLAGAYEQYF. In DNA form, the CDR3 reads TGTGCCAGCAGCTCCGGACTAGCGGGAGCTTACGAGCAGTACTTC. Supplemented by reference TRBV11-1 and TRBJ2-7, the full variable domain reads EAEVAQSPRYKITEKSQAVAFWCDPISGHATLYWYRQILGQGPELLVQFQDESVVDDSQLPKDRFSAERLKGVDSTLKIQPAELGDSAMYLCASSSGLAGAYEQYFGPGTRLTVT.

The CDR3 DNA reads TGTGCCTGGATTCGGGGCAGCGGGGGAGGAATGAACACTGAAGCTTTCTTT. Its translation: CAWIRGSGGGMNTEAFF. The rearrangement uses TRBV30 and TRBJ1-1; D is possibly TRBD1 (5 bases). Trimming removed 4 bases from V and 0 bases from J, with 21 bases in between. CDR1 and CDR2 from the germline V gene are GTSNPN and SVGIG (reference sequence). CDR3 length: 17 amino acids.

This clone was recorded only once. The J gene is TRBJ2-1, the V gene TRBV6-5, with D perhaps TRBD1 (6 bases). The length of the CDR3 is 15 residues. Germline V gene sequence: CDR1 MNHEY, CDR2 SVGAGI. V lost 2 bases to trimming and J lost 2 bases, with 10 bases between them. In DNA form, the CDR3 reads TGTGCCAGCAGTTACGGGGGCAAGGCCTACAATGAGCAGTTCTTC. Protein sequence: CASSYGGKAYNEQFF.

The V and J genes are TRBV9 and TRBJ2-7; 8 nucleotides match TRBD1. V gave up 4 bases and J gave up 6 bases; unmatched junction bases: 18. Germline V lookup: CDR1 SGDLS, CDR2 YYNGEE. CDR3 length: 17 residues. The CDR3 DNA follows: TGTGCCAGCAGCCCTTGGCAGGGGGCATTTCAGTATCGCGAGCAGTACTTC. This sequence encodes CASSPWQGAFQYREQYF.

This chain uses TRBV10-3 with TRBJ2-5, with 8 bases matching TRBD1. The CDR3 length is 13 residues. Germline values: CDR1 ENHRY, CDR2 SYGVKD. Germline trimming cut 6 bases from V and 3 bases from J; bases unmatched to any gene: 3. In DNA, the CDR3 is TGTGCCATCAGGGAGGACAGGGAAGAGACCCAGTACTTC. Its translation is CAIREDREETQYF.

This sequence joins TRBV11-2 and TRBJ1-2; 9 bases fit TRBD1. Per the germline V gene, CDR1 is SGHAT and CDR2 is FQNNGV. The CDR3 runs to 13 residues. The ends lost 5 bases at V and 3 bases at J; junction bases unmatched: 1. CDR3 protein: CASSRQGDYGYTF. CDR3 coding DNA: TGTGCCAGCAGCCGACAGGGGGACTATGGCTACACCTTC.

The J gene is TRBJ1-1, the V gene TRBV1; the DNA was not used to check the table's D call, TRBD1. TRBV1 has pseudogene status. This CDR3 contains 16 residues. The CDR3 loop reads CTSSRARTAMNTEAFF. DNA for the CDR3: TGCACCAGCAGCCGAGCAAGGACAGCGATGAACACTGAAGCTTTCTTT.

This clone was counted once. The chain is built from TRBV30 and TRBJ1-4; tentative D call: TRBD1 (5 bases). Germline assignment: CDR1 GTSNPN and CDR2 SVGIG (reference sequence). V lost 2 bases and J lost 4, with 11 bases in between. CDR3 length equals 14 residues. CDR3 in amino acids: CAWSQKGINEKLFF. CDR3 coding DNA: TGTGCCTGGAGTCAAAAGGGGATTAATGAAAAACTGTTTTTT.

By share, this clone counts as medium-sized. V gene TRBV7-8 combines with J gene TRBJ1-2; 7 positions agree with TRBD1. The CDR3 totals 17 residues. Germline CDR1 reads SGHVS; CDR2 reads FQNEAQ. V lost 5 bases and J lost 1; bases outside the gene matches: 13. CDR3 protein: CASSPQTGTAFNYGYTF. In nucleotides, the CDR3 is TGTGCCAGCAGCCCTCAAACCGGGACAGCCTTTAACTATGGCTACACCTTC.

The chain uses TRBV6-5 and TRBJ1-5; weak D call: TRBD1 (6 bases). The germline CDR1 and CDR2 sequences are MNHEY and SVGAGI. V was trimmed by 7 bases and J by 2 bases, leaving 9 bases between them. The CDR3 consists of 13 residues. The CDR3 spells CASNHRGNQPQHF. Here the CDR3 DNA reads TGTGCCAGCAACCACAGGGGCAATCAGCCCCAGCATTTT.

The genes are TRBV12-3 or TRBV12-4 and TRBJ1-5; 7 nucleotides match TRBD1. The J segment lost 7 bases and the V segment lost 4 bases, leaving 4 bases of the junction unmatched. This CDR3 contains 13 residues. This CDR3 is CASSYQQGQPQHF. The CDR3 DNA reads as TGTGCCAGCAGTTACCAACAGGGGCAGCCCCAGCATTTT.

V usage is TRBV7-9 and J usage is TRBJ1-2; 9 positions agree with TRBD1. The ends lost 5 bases at V and 8 bases at J; junction bases unmatched: 9. In germline, CDR1 is SEHNR, CDR2 FQNEAQ (reference sequence). This CDR3 spans 14 amino acids. CDR3 protein: CASSPGTGLLGYTF. CDR3 DNA: TGTGCCAGCAGCCCCGGGACAGGGTTATTAGGCTACACCTTC. The entire variable domain, with the rest obtained from reference TRBV7-9 and TRBJ1-2, is as follows: DTGVSQNPRHKITKRGQNVTFRCDPISEHNRLYWYRQTLGQGPEFLTYFQNEAQLEKSRLLSDRFSAERPKGSFSTLEIQRTEQGDSAMYLCASSPGTGLLGYTFGSGTRLTVV.

This clone appeared a single time. This sequence joins TRBV10-3 and TRBJ2-2; perhaps TRBD2 as D (6 bases). There are 14 residues in the CDR3. Deletions cut 10 bases from V and 0 bases from J, with 12 bases between. From germline, CDR1 is ENHRY and CDR2 SYGVKD. CDR3: CANSGDTNTGELFF. The CDR3 nucleotides read TGTGCCAATAGCGGAGATACGAACACCGGGGAGCTGTTTTTT.

The CDR3 sequence is CASSLGLAGADTQYF. The CDR3 bases are TGTGCCAGCAGCCTGGGACTAGCGGGAGCAGATACGCAGTATTTT. The V gene is TRBV11-3, the J gene TRBJ2-3; the match to TRBD2 covers 14 bases. V was clipped by 5 bases and J by 4 bases; unmatched bases: 2. CDR3 length equals 15 residues. Per the germline V gene, CDR1 is SGHNT and CDR2 is YENEEA.

The chain combines TRBV30 with TRBJ2-3; unclear D gene. The V gene lost 8 bases and the J gene lost 3 bases, with 9 bases spanning the gap. Germline V gives CDR1 GTSNPN, CDR2 SVGIG (reference sequence). The CDR3 totals 11 residues. The CDR3 sequence: CAGEPTDTQYF. The CDR3 coding sequence is TGTGCCGGTGAGCCAACAGATACGCAGTATTTT.

The table lists this clone with a count of one. The chain links TRBV19 to TRBJ1-5; TRBD1 might be the D (5 bases). This CDR3 spans 14 amino acids. Germline CDR1 LNHDA, CDR2 SQIVND (reference sequence). Trimming pared 0 bases from V and 8 bases from J, leaving 11 bases between. The chain's CDR3 is CASSIEAGLKPQHF. In DNA form, the CDR3 reads TGTGCCAGTAGTATAGAGGCAGGGTTGAAGCCCCAGCATTTT. Using reference TRBV19 and TRBJ1-5 for the parts outside the CDR3, the full variable domain is DGGITQSPKYLFRKEGQNVTLSCEQNLNHDAMYWYRQDPGQGLRLIYYSQIVNDFQKGDIAEGYSVSREKKESFPLTVTSAQKNPTAFYLCASSIEAGLKPQHFGDGTRLSIL.

The chain is built from TRBV18 and TRBJ2-1, with 9 bases that match TRBD2. The CDR3 has 15 residues. Trimming at V came to 8 bases and at J to 9 bases, leaving 14 bases not matched to a gene. The V gene's germline CDR1 is KGHSH and CDR2 LQKENI. CDR3 sequence (DNA): TGTGCCAGCGACCCGGCGGGAGGGGCTCCGTCTGAGCAGTTCTTC. Residues: CASDPAGGAPSEQFF.

This rearrangement joins TRBV12-3 or TRBV12-4 to TRBJ1-5; D ambiguous. V was clipped by 9 bases and J by 5 bases, with 14 bases between them. The CDR3 is 13 amino acids. For the CDR3, the DNA is TGTGCCAGTAGGGTGAGGAGGCATCAGCCCCAGCATTTT. Translation gives CASRVRRHQPQHF.

The chain has TRBV30 and TRBJ1-1, with D perhaps matching TRBD1 (6 bases). The CDR3 is made up of 14 amino acids. Germline-derived CDR1 and CDR2 are GTSNPN and SVGIG (reference sequence). V was clipped by 0 bases and J by 2 bases, with 10 bases between them. The CDR3: CAWSVGGGNTEAFF. CDR3 DNA: TGTGCCTGGAGTGTGGGAGGGGGAAACACTGAAGCTTTCTTT.

This clone is a singleton in its sample. CDR3 sequence reads: CASSFQGNAGQFF. CDR3 nucleotides: TGCGCCAGCAGCTTTCAGGGGAATGCTGGTCAGTTCTTC. The chain uses TRBV5-1 and TRBJ2-1, with a tentative D call TRBD1 (6 bases). Germline CDR1 reads SGHRS; CDR2 reads YFSETQ. The CDR3 sequence is 13 residues long. Trimming removed 2 bases at V and 13 bases at J, with 16 bases between.

The chain links TRBV27 to TRBJ2-7; 13 bases agree with TRBD2. Per the germline V gene, CDR1 is MNHEY and CDR2 is SMNVEV (reference sequence). The CDR3 has 15 amino acids. The V and J ends lost 6 bases and 6 bases, in that order; junction bases with no gene match: 8. CDR3 DNA sequence: TGTGCCAGCAGCCGGACTAGCGGGAGACATGGCGAGCAGTACTTC. It encodes CASSRTSGRHGEQYF.